These 9 T cell receptor beta chains share one sample of origin, sequenced in a study of OX40 agonist ivuxolimab in advanced cancers. Libraries were prepared by immunoSEQ multiplex PCR; TCRdb keeps only in-frame clonotypes and omits some of them. The data contain 150,000 to 170,000 clones, 94% of them seen just once; the ten biggest clones take up about 0.33%. The specimen comprised CD4+ or CD8+ T cells sorted from blood, sampled in a trial of the OX40 agonist ivuxolimab. These receptors originate from an adult with an advanced solid tumor such as melanoma, head and neck, liver or kidney cancer.

The gene calls are TRBV6-1 and TRBJ2-7; 9 bases line up with TRBD2. Germline V lookup: CDR1 MNHNS, CDR2 SASEGT. This CDR3 spans 18 amino acids. V gave up 4 bases and J gave up 0 bases; unmatched junction bases: 13. CDR3 coding DNA: TGTGCCAGCAGTGGAGGGCAGGGGAAGACTAGCGGCTCCTACGAGCAGTACTTC. Protein: CASSGGQGKTSGSYEQYF.

This clone appeared once. The chain carries TRBV18 and TRBJ1-1; D not resolved. V was cut by 3 bases and J by 0 bases, with 11 bases left in between. The CDR3 is 15 residues long. From germline, CDR1 is KGHSH and CDR2 LQKENI. The CDR3 is CASSPLSAMNTEAFF. The CDR3 bases are TGTGCCAGCTCACCCTTGAGCGCGATGAACACTGAAGCTTTCTTT. Full variable domain (missing parts from reference TRBV18 and TRBJ1-1): NAGVMQNPRHLVRRRGQEARLRCSPMKGHSHVYWYRQLPEEGLKFMVYLQKENIIDESGMPKERFSAEFPKEGPSILRIQQVVRGDSAAYFCASSPLSAMNTEAFFGQGTRLTVV.

The chain joins TRBV19 to TRBJ1-5, with a possible D match to TRBD1 (6 bases). V lost 0 bases, J lost 4 bases, and 19 bases lay in between. The V gene's germline CDR1 is LNHDA and CDR2 SQIVND (reference sequence). The CDR3 is 18 amino acids. The chain's CDR3 is CASSIERTAQGSNQPQHF. For the CDR3, the DNA is TGTGCCAGTAGTATAGAGCGGACAGCCCAAGGGTCTAATCAGCCCCAGCATTTT.

J is TRBJ1-2 and V is TRBV4-2; no clear D. This CDR3 region has 15 residues. The V and J ends lost 0 bases and 2 bases respectively, with 10 bases between them. The germline gives CDR1 LGHNA, CDR2 YNFKEQ. The CDR3 region is CASSQDKAGNYGYTF. CDR3 nucleotide sequence: TGTGCCAGCAGCCAAGATAAGGCAGGAAACTATGGCTACACCTTC.

This clone was observed once. The chain joins TRBV21-1 to TRBJ1-5. TRBV21-1 corresponds to a pseudogene. The CDR3 is 15 amino acids. The CDR3 spells CASRGGGRSNQPQHF. The CDR3 coding sequence is TGTGCCAGCAGGGGTGGGGGGAGGAGCAATCAGCCCCAGCATTTT.

The gene calls are TRBV18 and TRBJ1-4; D is undetermined. V lost 6 bases to trimming and J lost 4 bases, with 12 bases between them. CDR1 is KGHSH and CDR2 is LQKENI in the germline V gene. There are 14 residues in the CDR3. The CDR3 nucleotides read TGTGCCAGCTCCCCGGGCCCGGGTAATGAAAAACTGTTTTTT. The encoded protein is CASSPGPGNEKLFF.

This CDR3 reads CASSPDGIPYYEQYF. In nucleotides, the CDR3 is TGTGCCAGCAGTCCGGACGGAATCCCATACTACGAGCAGTACTTC. The gene calls are TRBV6-5 and TRBJ2-7; D is unclear. The V gene's germline CDR1 is MNHEY and CDR2 SVGAGI. CDR3 size: 15 residues. The ends were cut back, 5 bases at V and 3 bases at J, with 17 bases in the middle.

This chain uses TRBV10-2 with TRBJ1-5; D remains unclear. The CDR3 totals 15 residues. Germline V gene sequence: CDR1 WSHSY, CDR2 SAAADI. With 6 bases removed from V and 6 bases from J, the gap between germline ends came to 18 bases. DNA for the CDR3: TGCGCCAGCAGCGGGCGGGAGCGGGGAAGTCAGCCCCAGCATTTT. It codes for CASSGRERGSQPQHF.

The chain links TRBV21-1 to TRBJ1-2. TRBV21-1 is listed as a pseudogene. CDR3 length: 14 residues. The CDR3 loop reads CASSKRPTNYGYTF. As DNA, the CDR3 is TGTGCCAGCAGCAAACGGCCGACGAACTATGGCTACACCTTC.